The sequence of this T cell receptor beta chain was determined in a study of Graves' ophthalmopathy and Graves' hyperthyroidism. Using RNA transcripts, the TCR beta CDR3 regions were amplified. HTBI primers were used in a first-round RT-PCR, which preceded a second-round multiplex PCR. A single record per CDR3 protein comes from TCRdb applying MiXCR to the multiplex PCR reads. Among 740,000 or so distinct CDR3 sequences, around 40% were seen once, and the ten largest hold 35% to 55%. The V and J ends lost 6 bases and 9 bases respectively, with 15 bases between them. This CDR3 region has 13 residues. The germline gives CDR1 ENHRY, CDR2 SYGVKD.

The V call is TRBV10-3, the J call TRBJ1-3; maybe TRBD1 (5 bases). Sequencing was done on a sample of peripheral blood. The sequence was collected from an adult man with Graves' ophthalmopathy. CDR3 DNA: TGTGCCATCAGAGGGGACGGACCGGGCACCATATATTTT. The encoded protein is CAIRGDGPGTIYF.